This entry describes one T cell receptor (beta chain). V shed 3 bases and J 5 bases; nucleotides not matched to a gene: 14. CDR3 length: 17 amino acids. Germline loops: CDR1 SGDLS, CDR2 YYNGEE. This sample was included in a study of blood T cell repertoires in COVID-19. Measured with immunoSEQ multiplex PCR; TCRdb has only the in-frame clones, and not every one. Of about 55,000 clones in the sample, over 75% were seen once. Sequenced sample: peripheral blood. This receptor was taken from a human donor in a cohort sampled during active COVID-19. The rearrangement links TRBV9 to TRBJ2-3; 8 nucleotides match TRBD2. CDR3 region: CASSAGVKREFLDTQYF. The CDR3 DNA follows: TGTGCCAGCAGCGCAGGGGTGAAGCGGGAGTTTTTAGATACGCAGTATTTT.